This T cell receptor (beta chain) derives from a study of cytomegalovirus exposure and HLA in healthy donors. Use of 60 Vbeta and 13 Jbeta primers characterized the PCR. Profiling relied on immunoSEQ multiplex PCR, and the TCRdb table lists in-frame clones only, not all of them. This sample yields about 180,000 clones, of which 80% are seen a single time; under 2% belongs to the top ten. The CDR3 spans 15 residues. V trimming: 9 bases; J trimming: 5 bases; junction bases outside the gene matches: 13. CDR1 is MRHNA and CDR2 is SNTAGT in the germline V gene. The sample comprised PBMCs. This sequence was found in a woman in her twenties or thirties in good health and CMV-seronegative. The genes are TRBV6-4 and TRBJ2-5; 9 bases align to TRBD2. CDR3 loop: CARDRAGGGAETQYF. CDR3 in DNA: TGTGCCAGGGACCGCGCGGGCGGGGGGGCCGAGACCCAGTACTTC.